This T cell receptor (beta chain) appears in the sequencing data of a study of cytomegalovirus exposure and HLA in healthy donors. Study-level findings and limits: Reportedly, TCR beta sequences accurately predicted HLA-A and HLA-B alleles in most subjects. In a later analysis, at a false discovery rate of 0.05, roughly 18,000 TCR beta sequences were associated with HLA alleles.

Use of 60 Vbeta and 13 Jbeta primers characterized the PCR. Sequenced by immunoSEQ multiplex PCR; TCRdb stores in-frame clones only, minus some. The sample holds about 160,000 clones. Worth noting for this clone: Its antigen is unknown.

Although they were nominally healthy when sampled, donors likely had unrecorded immune exposures. The germline V gene has CDR1 MNHNS and CDR2 SASEGT. The CDR3 consists of 12 residues. Trimming removed 8 bases at V and 3 bases at J, with 11 bases between. The J gene is TRBJ2-7, the V gene TRBV6-1; D unclear. Sample: PBMCs. This sequence was found in a man younger than 40 in good health and CMV-seronegative. CDR3 sequence reads: CASAQVFYEQYF. CDR3 nucleotides: TGTGCCAGCGCCCAGGTGTTCTACGAGCAGTACTTC.